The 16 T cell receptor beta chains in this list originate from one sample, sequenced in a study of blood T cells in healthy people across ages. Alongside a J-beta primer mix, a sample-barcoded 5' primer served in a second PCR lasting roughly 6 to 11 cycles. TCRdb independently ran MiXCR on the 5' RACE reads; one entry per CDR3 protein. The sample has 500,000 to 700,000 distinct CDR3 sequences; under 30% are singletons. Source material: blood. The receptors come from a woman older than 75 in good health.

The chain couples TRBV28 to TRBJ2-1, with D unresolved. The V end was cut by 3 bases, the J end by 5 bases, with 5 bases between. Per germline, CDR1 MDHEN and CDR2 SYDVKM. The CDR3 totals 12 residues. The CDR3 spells CASSFPDNEQFF. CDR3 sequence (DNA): TGTGCCAGCAGTTTCCCGGACAATGAGCAGTTCTTC.

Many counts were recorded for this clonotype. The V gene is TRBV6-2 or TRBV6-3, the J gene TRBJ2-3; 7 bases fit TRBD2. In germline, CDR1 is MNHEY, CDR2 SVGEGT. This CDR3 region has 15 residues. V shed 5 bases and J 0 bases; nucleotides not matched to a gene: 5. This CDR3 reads CASSNGTTSTDTQYF. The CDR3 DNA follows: TGTGCCAGCAGTAACGGGACTACTAGCACAGATACGCAGTATTTT.

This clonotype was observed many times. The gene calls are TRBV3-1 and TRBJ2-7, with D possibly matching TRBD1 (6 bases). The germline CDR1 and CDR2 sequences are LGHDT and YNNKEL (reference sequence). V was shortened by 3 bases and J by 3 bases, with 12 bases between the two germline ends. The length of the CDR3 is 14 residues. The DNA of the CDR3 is TGTGCCAGCAGCCATTCGGACAGATTCTACGAGCAGTACTTC. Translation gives CASSHSDRFYEQYF.

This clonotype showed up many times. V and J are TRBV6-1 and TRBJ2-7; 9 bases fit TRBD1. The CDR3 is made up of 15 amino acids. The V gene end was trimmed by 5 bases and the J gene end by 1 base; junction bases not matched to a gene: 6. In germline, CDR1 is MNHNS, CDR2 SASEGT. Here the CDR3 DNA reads TGTGCCAGCAGTCCGGACAGGGGCCCATCCTACGAGCAGTACTTC. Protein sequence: CASSPDRGPSYEQYF.

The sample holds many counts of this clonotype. The DNA of the CDR3 is TGTGCCAGCAGCCAAGATCTTGGGAGAACCCAGTACTTC. Translation: CASSQDLGRTQYF. The chain joins TRBV3-1 to TRBJ2-5; a possible D gene is TRBD2 (5 bases). The CDR3 is made up of 13 amino acids. Deletions cut 0 bases from V and 8 bases from J, with 10 bases between. CDR1 is LGHDT, CDR2 YNNKEL, per germline (reference sequence).

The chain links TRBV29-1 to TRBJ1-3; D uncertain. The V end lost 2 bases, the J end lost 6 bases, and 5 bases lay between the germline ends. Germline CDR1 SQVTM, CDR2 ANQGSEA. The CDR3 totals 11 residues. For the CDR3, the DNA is TGCAGCGTTGAAAGGCTAAACACCATATATTTT. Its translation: CSVERLNTIYF.

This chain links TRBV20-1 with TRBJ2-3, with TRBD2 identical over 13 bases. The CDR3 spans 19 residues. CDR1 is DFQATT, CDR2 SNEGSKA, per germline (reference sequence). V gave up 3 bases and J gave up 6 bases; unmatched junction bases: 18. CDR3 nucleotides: TGCAGTGCTAGTGGCCCAGGACTAGCGGGGGCCCGGCACACGGATACGCAGTATTTT. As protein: CSASGPGLAGARHTDTQYF.

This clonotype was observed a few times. CDR3 loop: CASSPRQNTEAFF. For the CDR3, the DNA is TGCGCCAGCAGCCCAAGGCAGAACACTGAAGCTTTCTTT. The V gene is TRBV5-1, the J gene TRBJ1-1; D is ambiguous. In germline, CDR1 is SGHRS, CDR2 YFSETQ. Trimming took 4 bases from V and 1 from J, leaving 8 bases between them. CDR3 length equals 13 residues.

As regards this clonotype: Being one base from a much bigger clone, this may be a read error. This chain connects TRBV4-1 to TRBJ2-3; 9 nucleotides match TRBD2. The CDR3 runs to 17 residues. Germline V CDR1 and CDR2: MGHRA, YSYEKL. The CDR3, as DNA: TGCGCCAGCAGCCGGATAGGCGGGGGGGCGGAGACAGGTACGCAGTATTTT. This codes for CASSRIGGGAETGTQYF.

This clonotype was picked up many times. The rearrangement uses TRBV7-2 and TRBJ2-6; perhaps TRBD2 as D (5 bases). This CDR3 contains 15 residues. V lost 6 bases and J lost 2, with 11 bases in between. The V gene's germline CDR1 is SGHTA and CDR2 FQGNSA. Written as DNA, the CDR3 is TGTGCCAGCAGACAGAGGGAAGCTGGGGCCAACGTCCTGACTTTC. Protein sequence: CASRQREAGANVLTF. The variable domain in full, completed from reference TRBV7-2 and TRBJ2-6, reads GAGVSQSPSNKVTEKGKDVELRCDPISGHTALYWYRQSLGQGLEFLIYFQGNSAPDKSGLPSDRFSAERTGGSVSTLTIQRTQQEDSAVYLCASRQREAGANVLTFGAGSRLTVL.

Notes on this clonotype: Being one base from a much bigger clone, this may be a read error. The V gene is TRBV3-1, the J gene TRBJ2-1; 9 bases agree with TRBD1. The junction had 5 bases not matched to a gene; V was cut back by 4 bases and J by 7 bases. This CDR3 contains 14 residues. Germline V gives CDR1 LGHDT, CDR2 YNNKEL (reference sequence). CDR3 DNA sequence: TGTGCCAGCAGCCCAATACAGGGGGCGAATGAGCAGTTCTTC. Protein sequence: CASSPIQGANEQFF.

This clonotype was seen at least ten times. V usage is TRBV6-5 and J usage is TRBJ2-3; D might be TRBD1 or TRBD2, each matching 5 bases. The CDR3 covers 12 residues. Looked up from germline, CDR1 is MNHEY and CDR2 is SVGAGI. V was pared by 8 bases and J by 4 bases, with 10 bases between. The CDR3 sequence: CASRLGADTQYF. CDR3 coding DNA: TGTGCCAGCCGCCTGGGGGCAGATACGCAGTATTTT.

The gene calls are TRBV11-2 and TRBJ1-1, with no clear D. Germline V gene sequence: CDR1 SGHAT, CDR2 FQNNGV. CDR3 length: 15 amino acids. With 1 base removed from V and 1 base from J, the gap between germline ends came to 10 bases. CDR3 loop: CASSLAARQNTEAFF. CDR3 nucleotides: TGTGCCAGCAGCTTAGCGGCTCGGCAGAACACTGAAGCTTTCTTT.

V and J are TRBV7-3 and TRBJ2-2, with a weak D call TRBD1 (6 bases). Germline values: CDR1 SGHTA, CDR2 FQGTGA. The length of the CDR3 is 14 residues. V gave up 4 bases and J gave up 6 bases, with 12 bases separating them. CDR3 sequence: CASSSQGTSGELFF. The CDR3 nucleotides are TGTGCCAGCAGCTCGCAGGGGACATCCGGGGAGCTGTTTTTT.

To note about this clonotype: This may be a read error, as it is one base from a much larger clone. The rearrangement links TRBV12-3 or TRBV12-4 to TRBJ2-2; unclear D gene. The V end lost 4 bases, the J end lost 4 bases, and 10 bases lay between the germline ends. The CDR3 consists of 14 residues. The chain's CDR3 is CASSCGGITGELFF. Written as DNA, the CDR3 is TGTGCCAGCAGTTGTGGTGGGATCACCGGGGAGCTGTTTTTT.

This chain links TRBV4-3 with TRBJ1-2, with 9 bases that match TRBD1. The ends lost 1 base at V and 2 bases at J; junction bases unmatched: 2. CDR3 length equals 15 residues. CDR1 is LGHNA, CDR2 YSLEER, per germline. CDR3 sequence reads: CASSQGDRANYGYTF. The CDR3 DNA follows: TGCGCCAGCAGCCAAGGGGACAGGGCGAACTATGGCTACACCTTC.